Following are 10 T cell receptor beta chains from one sample sequenced in a study of metastatic and nonmetastatic thyroid tumors. Thyroid surgery was performed in patients who had received no treatment beforehand. MiXCR re-clonotyped the PCR reads for TCRdb. The sample lists around 35,000 clones; around 15% were seen once. Material for sequencing was blood. These receptor sequences come from a female donor with papillary thyroid cancer or a benign thyroid nodule (not recorded which). Some clones in this sample may be carry-over from other donors' samples.

The V gene is TRBV11-2, the J gene TRBJ2-7; possible D gene TRBD1, 6 bases. V shed 2 bases and J shed 6 bases, with 11 bases lying between them. Per the germline V gene, CDR1 is SGHAT and CDR2 is FQNNGV. The CDR3 runs to 13 residues. The CDR3 bases are TGTGCCAGCAGCTTAATCCAGGGGCTCGAGCAGTACTTC. Translation gives CASSLIQGLEQYF.

This clone has only a few counts. V is TRBV10-3 and J is TRBJ2-7; a possible D gene is TRBD1 (6 bases). Trimming left V 3 bases short and J 3 bases short, with 18 bases between. The germline V gene encodes CDR1 ENHRY and CDR2 SYGVKD. This CDR3 spans 16 amino acids. CDR3 residues: CAISDQQGHRFYEQYF. Written as DNA, the CDR3 is TGTGCCATCAGTGACCAACAGGGTCATCGGTTCTACGAGCAGTACTTC.

Many counts were recorded for this clone. The V call is TRBV28, the J call TRBJ1-5; D not certain. Germline CDR1 and CDR2: MDHEN and SYDVKM. V was clipped by 10 bases and J by 3 bases, with 13 bases between them. The CDR3 loop spans 13 amino acids. DNA for the CDR3: TGTGCCACAGTTGAACAGAACAATCAGCCCCAGCATTTT. It encodes CATVEQNNQPQHF.

This clone was seen ten or more times. The chain uses TRBV27 and TRBJ2-2; no firm D call. CDR3 size: 13 residues. Germline loops: CDR1 MNHEY, CDR2 SMNVEV (reference sequence). The germline V and J ends were trimmed by 2 bases and 3 bases, with 4 bases remaining between them. As DNA, the CDR3 is TGTGCCAGCAGTTTACTTGACACCGGGGAGCTGTTTTTT. Translation: CASSLLDTGELFF.

This clone has a handful of counts. This clone may be a read error of a much larger clone one base away. Additional DNA sequences in this sample encode the identical CDR3. The chain recombines TRBV20-1 with TRBJ2-5; no clear D gene. Germline CDR1 and CDR2: DFQATT and SNEGSKA (reference sequence). The CDR3 covers 15 residues. With 6 bases removed from V and 4 bases from J, the gap between germline ends came to 21 bases. DNA for the CDR3: TGCAGTGCGACCTCCCGTCCCCGTGTCGGAGAGACCCAGTACTTC. Residues: CSATSRPRVGETQYF.

Comments on this clone: Since a much larger clone is just one base distant, this may be a read error. J is TRBJ2-1 and V is TRBV5-1, with D hard to call. Germline V gene data show CDR1 as SGHRS and CDR2 as YFSETQ. Between the trimmed V and J ends, which lost 0 bases and 11 bases, there was a span of 21 bases. The CDR3 extends over 16 amino acids. The CDR3 loop reads CASSLEGTRFSPKQFF. The CDR3 DNA reads as TGCGCCAGCAGCTTGGAGGGAACTCGATTCAGTCCAAAGCAGTTCTTC.

This clone is medium-sized by share. The chain uses TRBV6-1 and TRBJ2-7; no definite D call. Germline lookup yields CDR1 MNHNS and CDR2 SASEGT. The germline V and J ends were trimmed by 2 bases and 3 bases, with 5 bases remaining between them. CDR3 size: 12 residues. CDR3 sequence: CASSEQLYEQYF. Here the CDR3 DNA reads TGTGCCAGCAGTGAACAGCTCTACGAGCAGTACTTC.

There are many counts of this clone. CDR3 nucleotides: TGTGCCTCGGGGGCAACCTCGGGTTACAATGAGCAGTTCTTC. This sequence encodes CASGATSGYNEQFF. The chain couples TRBV6-1 to TRBJ2-1, with D perhaps given as TRBD1 or TRBD2 (6 bases each). There are 14 residues in the CDR3. Per the germline V gene, CDR1 is MNHNS and CDR2 is SASEGT. With 11 bases removed from V and 4 bases from J, the gap between germline ends came to 18 bases.

This clone was observed a handful of times. The V call is TRBV6-1, the J call TRBJ1-6; D uncertain. The CDR3 is 13 residues long. Per the germline V gene, CDR1 is MNHNS and CDR2 is SASEGT. Trimming shortened V by 3 bases and J by 5 bases, and 5 bases separated the two germline ends. DNA of the CDR3: TGTGCCAGCAGTGACACCGATAATTCACCCCTCCACTTT. Its protein product is CASSDTDNSPLHF.

On this clone itself: Since a much larger clone is just one base distant, this may be a read error. The chain carries TRBV7-6 and TRBJ1-2; 7 positions agree with TRBD1. CDR1 is SGHVS, CDR2 FNYEAQ, per germline. V lost 5 bases to trimming and J lost 3 bases; unmatched junction nucleotides: 3. The CDR3 has 13 amino acids. CDR3 in DNA: TGTGCCAGCAGCCCGGGACAGTACTATGGCTACACCTTC. Protein product: CASSPGQYYGYTF.